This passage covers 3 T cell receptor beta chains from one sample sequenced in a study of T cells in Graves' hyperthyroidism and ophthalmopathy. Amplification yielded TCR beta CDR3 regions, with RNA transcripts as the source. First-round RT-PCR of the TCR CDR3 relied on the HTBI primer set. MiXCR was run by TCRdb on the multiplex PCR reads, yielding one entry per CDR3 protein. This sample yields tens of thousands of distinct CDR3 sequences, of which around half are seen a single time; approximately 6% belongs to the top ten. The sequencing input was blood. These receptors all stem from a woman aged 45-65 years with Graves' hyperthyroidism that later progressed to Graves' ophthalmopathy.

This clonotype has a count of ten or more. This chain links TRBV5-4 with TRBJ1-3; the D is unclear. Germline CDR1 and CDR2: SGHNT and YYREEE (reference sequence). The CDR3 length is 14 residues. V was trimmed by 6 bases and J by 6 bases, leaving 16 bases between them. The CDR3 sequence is CASTPPGLENTIYF. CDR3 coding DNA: TGTGCCAGCACCCCTCCGGGGTTGGAAAACACCATATATTTT. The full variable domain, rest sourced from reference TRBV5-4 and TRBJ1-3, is ETGVTQSPTHLIKTRGQQVTLRCSSQSGHNTVSWYQQALGQGPQFIFQYYREEENGRGNFPPRFSGLQFPNYSSELNVNALELDDSALYLCASTPPGLENTIYFGEGSWLTVV.

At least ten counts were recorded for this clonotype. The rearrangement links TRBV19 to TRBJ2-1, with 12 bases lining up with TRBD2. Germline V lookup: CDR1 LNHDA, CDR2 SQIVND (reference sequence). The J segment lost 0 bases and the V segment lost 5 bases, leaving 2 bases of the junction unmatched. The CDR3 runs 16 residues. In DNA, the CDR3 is TGTGCCAGTAGTTCTAGCGGGAGGGCCTCCTACAATGAGCAGTTCTTC. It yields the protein CASSSSGRASYNEQFF.

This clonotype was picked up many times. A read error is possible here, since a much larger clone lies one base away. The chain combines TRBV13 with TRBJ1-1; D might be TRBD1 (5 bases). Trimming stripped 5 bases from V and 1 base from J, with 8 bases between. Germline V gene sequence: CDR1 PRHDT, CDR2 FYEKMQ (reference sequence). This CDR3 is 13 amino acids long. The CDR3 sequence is CASSGQPNTEAFF. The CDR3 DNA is TGTGCCAGCAGCGGACAACCGAACACTGAAGCTTTCTTT.